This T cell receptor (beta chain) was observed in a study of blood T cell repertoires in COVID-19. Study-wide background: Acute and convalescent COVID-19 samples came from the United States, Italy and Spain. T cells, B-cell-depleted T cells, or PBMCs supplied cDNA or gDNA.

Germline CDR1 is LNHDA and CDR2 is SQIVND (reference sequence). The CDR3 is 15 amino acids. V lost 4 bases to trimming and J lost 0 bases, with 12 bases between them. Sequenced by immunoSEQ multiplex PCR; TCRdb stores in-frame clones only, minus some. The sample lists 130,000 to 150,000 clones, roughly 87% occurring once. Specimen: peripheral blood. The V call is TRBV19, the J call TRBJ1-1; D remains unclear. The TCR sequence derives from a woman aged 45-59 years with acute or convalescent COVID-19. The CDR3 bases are TGTGCCAGTAGTAATTTCGGTCTCATGAACACTGAAGCTTTCTTT. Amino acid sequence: CASSNFGLMNTEAFF.